This T cell receptor (beta chain) was sequenced in a study of T cells expressing NK-cell markers (dated by TCRdb to the early 2020s). Looking at the study overall: Three sorted T-cell subsets (CD3+CD56+NKG2C+, CD3+CD56+NKG2C- and CD3+CD56-NKG2C+) from eight donors had their TCR beta-chain repertoires profiled. The study sequenced eight donors, all healthy volunteers chosen at random: three men and five women. Libraries were sequenced as 2 x 150 bp reads on Illumina HiSeq 2000/2500, MiSeq or NextSeq. Seven of the eight sequenced donors were HCMV-seropositive and one was HCMV-seronegative. Broader findings and caveats from the paper: For several donors, the dominant CD3+CD56+NKG2C+ clonotypes were among the top 10 CD8+ clonotypes and accounted for about 1.0-7.5% of CD8+ T cells. Whether the expanded NKG2C-expressing T cell clones were specific for HCMV antigens remained unclear. Those dominant clonotypes were again the most abundant among CD3+CD56-NKG2C+ cells in a handful of donors, at roughly 25-60.1%.

A commercial ELISA kit detecting HCMV-specific IgG in serum was used to determine HCMV serostatus. Peripheral blood mononuclear cells were isolated from blood by Ficoll density gradient centrifugation. Turning to this clonotype: No cognate antigen has been identified for it.

The sequencing machine was an Illumina HiSeq 2000. TCR beta cDNA libraries were prepared using 5'RACE template switching, which introduced a universal primer site and unique molecular identifiers. cDNA synthesis was primed from the TCR beta constant segment, followed by two successive PCR amplification steps. From the authors' description of their analysis: MIGEC was used to demultiplex reads and group the reads by UMI, and MiTCR was used to assemble and quantify clonotypes. To remove erroneous sequences, TCR cDNA sequences were retained only when supported by two or more reads. The tcR package was used for downstream repertoire analysis, with clonotypes matched between fractions based on CDR3 nucleotide sequence plus V segment. Antigen specificity was annotated against VDJdb with VDJmatch, allowing one amino acid substitution in CDR3. TCRdb reprocessed the sequencing reads and holds a single record per CDR3 protein sequence, with no DNA. These V and J calls originate from TCRdb's pipeline instead of the authors' own analysis. The data table for this sample lists under 600,000 distinct CDR3 sequences. Of the sample, almost 1.5% falls within the top ten clones.

CDR1 SGHRS and CDR2 YFSETQ are derived from the germline V gene. Its CDR3 holds 12 amino acids, cysteine through phenylalanine. No DNA is listed. The chain joins TRBV5-1 to TRBJ2-3; the TCRdb call, TRBD1, lacks DNA for checking. This TCR came from a woman aged 50 to 65 in good health. Donor details come from another sample of the same person, matched by shared clones. Input material: blood T cells: a sorted CD56 or NKG2C T cell subset, CD4+ or CD8+ T cells, or bulk PBMC T cells (not recorded which). The CDR3 protein is CASRAVPDTQYF.